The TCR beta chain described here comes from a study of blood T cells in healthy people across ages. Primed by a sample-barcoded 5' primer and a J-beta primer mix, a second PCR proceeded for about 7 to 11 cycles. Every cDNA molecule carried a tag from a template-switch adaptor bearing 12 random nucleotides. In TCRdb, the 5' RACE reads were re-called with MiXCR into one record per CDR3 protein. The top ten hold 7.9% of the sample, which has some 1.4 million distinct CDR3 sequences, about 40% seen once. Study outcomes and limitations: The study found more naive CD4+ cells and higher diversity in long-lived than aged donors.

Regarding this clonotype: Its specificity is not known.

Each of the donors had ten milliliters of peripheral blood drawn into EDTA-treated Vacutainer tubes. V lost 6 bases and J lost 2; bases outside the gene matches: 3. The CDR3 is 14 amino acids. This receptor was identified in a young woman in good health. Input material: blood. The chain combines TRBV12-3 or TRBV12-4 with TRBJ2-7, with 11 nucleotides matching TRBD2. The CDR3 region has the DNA TGTGCCAGCAGGGCGGGACTAGCGGCCTACGAGCAGTACTTC. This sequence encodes CASRAGLAAYEQYF.